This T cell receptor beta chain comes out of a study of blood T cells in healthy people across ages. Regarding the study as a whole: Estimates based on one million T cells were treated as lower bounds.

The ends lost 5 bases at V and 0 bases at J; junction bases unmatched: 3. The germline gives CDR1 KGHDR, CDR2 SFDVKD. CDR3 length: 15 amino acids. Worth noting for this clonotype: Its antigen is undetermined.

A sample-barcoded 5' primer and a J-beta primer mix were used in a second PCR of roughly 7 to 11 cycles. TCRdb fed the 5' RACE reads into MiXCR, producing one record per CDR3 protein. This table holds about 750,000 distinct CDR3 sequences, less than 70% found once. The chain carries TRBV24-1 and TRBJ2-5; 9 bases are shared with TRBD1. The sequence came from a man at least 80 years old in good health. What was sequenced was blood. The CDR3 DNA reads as TGTGCCACCAGTGGGGGACAGGGTTACCAAGAGACCCAGTACTTC. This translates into CATSGGQGYQETQYF.